These T cell receptor beta chains were read from a single sample in a study of T cell repertoires in cytomegalovirus infection. TCRdb reprocessed the reads with MiXCR, giving one entry per CDR3 protein. This sample has around 770,000 distinct CDR3 sequences, with roughly 28% found just once. Their specific antigens are unknown. The sample in question was cultured CD8+ T cells from PBMCs, obtained from culture after CMV antigen stimulation. The receptor source for this set is a human donor in good health (CMV status not recorded). Some clones in this sample may be carry-over from other donors' samples. Both conserved end residues are part of each CDR3. Each record gives: V gene, D gene, J gene, clone size, CDR3 protein, CDR3 DNA. The D gene is left open where the match is weak. Clone size is stated in some rows and not others, as once, few, many or a class when expanded.

>TRBV3-1|.|TRBJ1-1|.
CASSQEGPWTEAFF
TGTGCCAGCAGCCAAGAAGGACCGTGGACTGAAGCTTTCTTT
>TRBV6-5|TRBD1|TRBJ2-2|few
CASRRQGTNTGELFF
TGTGCCAGCAGAAGACAGGGGACGAACACCGGGGAGCTGTTTTTT
>TRBV14|.|TRBJ1-1|.
CASSPWGQNTEAFF
TGTGCCAGCAGCCCCTGGGGCCAGAACACTGAAGCTTTCTTT
>TRBV4-1|.|TRBJ1-4|.
CASSQKPGAYTNSEKLFF
TGCGCCAGCAGCCAGAAACCGGGGGCTTACACAAATAGTGAAAAACTGTTTTTT
>TRBV7-8|TRBD1|TRBJ2-3|many
CASIPGQSRTDTQYF
TGTGCCAGCATCCCGGGACAGTCGCGCACAGATACGCAGTATTTT
>TRBV6-6|.|TRBJ1-1|.
CANSPYKAVEAFF
TGTGCCAACAGTCCCTACAAGGCGGTTGAAGCTTTCTTT
>TRBV18|.|TRBJ1-1|few
CASSPAGKDPTNTEAFF
TGTGCCAGCTCACCTGCGGGTAAGGACCCAACGAACACTGAAGCTTTCTTT
>TRBV27|.|TRBJ2-1|many
CASSFQIYYNEQFF
TGTGCCAGCAGTTTCCAGATTTACTACAATGAGCAGTTCTTC
>TRBV27|.|TRBJ2-5|.
CASSSPMRTQYF
TGTGCCAGCAGCTCCCCGATGCGGACCCAGTACTTC
>TRBV5-8|.|TRBJ2-1|few
CASSLEGGDNEQFF
TGTGCCAGCAGCTTGGAGGGGGGGGACAATGAGCAGTTCTTC
>TRBV27|TRBD1|TRBJ2-5|few
CASSSRADRVDQETQYF
TGTGCCAGCAGTTCCCGCGCGGACAGGGTTGACCAAGAGACCCAGTACTTC
>TRBV12-3/TRBV12-4|.|TRBJ2-2|.
CASSSVSQANTGELFF
TGTGCCAGCAGTTCTGTCAGCCAAGCAAACACCGGGGAGCTGTTTTTT
>TRBV27|.|TRBJ1-1|.
CASREDLNTEAFF
TGTGCCTCTCGCGAGGACCTTAACACTGAAGCTTTCTTT
>TRBV6-5|TRBD1|TRBJ2-1|few
CASSYGTGGLDEQFF
TGTGCCAGCAGTTACGGGACAGGGGGCTTAGATGAGCAGTTCTTC
>TRBV7-6|TRBD2|TRBJ2-3|many
CASSPAGALITDTQYF
TGTGCCAGCAGCCCAGCGGGAGCGTTGATCACAGATACGCAGTATTTT
>TRBV7-6|TRBD2|TRBJ2-3|.
CASSLKLAGATDTQYF
TGTGCCAGCAGCTTAAAATTAGCGGGGGCCACAGATACGCAGTATTTT
>TRBV11-2|TRBD2|TRBJ2-1|few
CASSLDHRTRSLDNEQFF
TGTGCCAGCAGCTTAGACCATCGGACTAGGAGCCTGGACAATGAGCAGTTCTTC
>TRBV5-5|TRBD1|TRBJ1-6|few
CASSLGGQAFSYNSPLHF
TGTGCCAGCAGCTTGGGCGGACAGGCTTTCTCCTATAATTCACCCCTCCACTTT
>TRBV5-1|TRBD2|TRBJ2-2|few
CASSLSGGLTGELFF
TGCGCCAGCAGCTTAAGCGGGGGTCTAACCGGGGAGCTGTTTTTT
>TRBV28|.|TRBJ1-4|.
CASSLERRRSEKLFF
TGTGCCAGCAGTTTGGAGCGGCGCAGGAGCGAAAAACTGTTTTTT
>TRBV12-3/TRBV12-4|.|TRBJ1-4|few
CASSLRGELDEKLFF
TGTGCCAGCAGTTTACGCGGCGAGTTGGATGAAAAACTGTTTTTT
>TRBV6-6|.|TRBJ1-1|few
CASSYPRIRQGRLNTEAFF
TGTGCCAGCAGTTACCCCCGGATACGACAAGGGAGATTGAACACTGAAGCTTTCTTT